This TCR beta chain was captured in a study of identifying expanded T cells in peripheral blood. This clone was picked up one time. The antigen is not known. Study-wide points: About 1.2 clones differed between technical replicates, versus approximately 17 and 20 over time.

CDR1 and CDR2 from the germline V gene are SGHRS and YFSETQ. There are 15 residues in the CDR3. The V and J ends lost 4 bases and 3 bases, in that order; junction bases with no gene match: 10. Healthy donors had no documented immune events, such as infections, while sampled. Data came from immunoSEQ multiplex PCR; TCRdb stores just in-frame clones and leaves some out. The sample lists about 94,000 clones; roughly 86% were seen once. The TCR sequence derives from a person aged 18 to 70 in good health. The V gene is TRBV5-1, the J gene TRBJ2-7; TRBD1 matches at 7 bases. Sequenced sample: blood. The CDR3 DNA reads as TGCGCCAGCAGCCGGGGACCGGGACAGAACTACGAGCAGTACTTC. Translating gives CASSRGPGQNYEQYF.